This TCR beta chain was found in a study of blood T cell repertoires in COVID-19. Study summary: Sites in the United States, Italy and Spain provided acute and convalescent COVID-19 samples. In each case, the material was cDNA or gDNA derived from T cells, B-cell-depleted T cells, or PBMCs.

Authors' processing steps: Estimation of nucleated cell counts relied on the amplification of reference gene primers. The assay was immunoSEQ multiplex PCR, and TCRdb's table has in-frame clones only and misses some. V, J and clone size reflect that table, while D and trimming were determined from the DNA. The sample lists some 120,000 clones; 70% to 85% were seen once. V was clipped by 6 bases and J by 4 bases, with 12 bases between them. Germline lookup yields CDR1 MNHEY and CDR2 SVGAGI. The CDR3 length is 13 residues. The sequencing sample was made of peripheral blood. The origin of this receptor is a man between 65 and 79 years old with active or convalescent COVID-19. The chain joins TRBV6-5 to TRBJ1-2, with D possibly matching TRBD1 (6 bases). The CDR3 DNA sequence: TGTGCCAGCAGGCAGGACAGCTTCTATGGCTACACCTTC. It translates to CASRQDSFYGYTF.